This TCR beta chain was captured in a study of cytomegalovirus exposure and HLA in healthy donors. Method: immunoSEQ multiplex PCR; TCRdb's copy keeps in-frame clones and lacks some. The sample lists some 77,000 clones; approximately 96% were seen once. Whole-study results and caveats: High specificity and sensitivity for cytomegalovirus status were reported for the classifier. In vitro work confirmed that a few CMV-associated chains recognize CMV antigens.

A remark on this clone: Its antigen is not identified.

V gave up 3 bases and J gave up 1 base; unmatched junction bases: 2. The CDR3 runs to 16 residues. CDR1 is SGHTA, CDR2 FQGNSA, per germline. J is TRBJ2-2 and V is TRBV7-2; 10 bases are shared with TRBD2. The sequence came from a man younger than 30 in good health and CMV-seropositive. Sequenced input: PBMCs. For the CDR3, the DNA is TGTGCCAGCAGCTTTACTAGCGGGGTGAACACCGGGGAGCTGTTTTTT. This gives the protein CASSFTSGVNTGELFF. The complete variable domain, with remaining parts taken from reference TRBV7-2 and TRBJ2-2, reads GAGVSQSPSNKVTEKGKDVELRCDPISGHTALYWYRQSLGQGLEFLIYFQGNSAPDKSGLPSDRFSAERTGGSVSTLTIQRTQQEDSAVYLCASSFTSGVNTGELFFGEGSRLTVL.